Below, 3 T cell receptor beta chains from the same sample are listed, as sequenced in a study of identifying expanded T cells in peripheral blood. Generated by immunoSEQ multiplex PCR, the TCRdb table keeps only in-frame clones and is missing some. The sample lists roughly 100,000 clones, about 91% occurring once. The sequenced sample was blood. The receptor source for this set is a person aged 18 to 75 in good health.

The chain couples TRBV30 to TRBJ2-1, with 8 bases identical to TRBD2. V gave up 1 base and J gave up 2 bases; unmatched junction bases: 4. Germline assignment: CDR1 GTSNPN and CDR2 SVGIG (reference sequence). This CDR3 is built from 15 residues. This CDR3 reads CAWSARGGPYNEQFF. CDR3 in DNA: TGTGCCTGGAGTGCCCGGGGGGGCCCCTACAATGAGCAGTTCTTC. The variable domain in full, completed from reference TRBV30 and TRBJ2-1, reads SQTIHQWPATLVQPVGSPLSLECTVEGTSNPNLYWYRQAAGRGLQLLFYSVGIGQISSEVPQNLSASRPQDRQFILSSKKLLLSDSGFYLCAWSARGGPYNEQFFGPGTRLTVL.

The CDR3 region is CASSERVGGHYEQYF. The DNA for the CDR3 is TGTGCCAGCAGTGAAAGGGTCGGGGGGCATTACGAGCAGTACTTC. J is TRBJ2-7 and V is TRBV6-1; D may be TRBD2 (7 bases). The CDR3 extends over 15 amino acids. Trimming removed 2 bases at V and 4 bases at J, with 15 bases between. CDR1 MNHNS and CDR2 SASEGT come from the germline V gene.

The chain employs TRBV29-1 and TRBJ1-1, with D perhaps TRBD1 (6 bases). V dropped 0 bases and J dropped 5 bases, with 7 bases sitting between them. The CDR3 covers 12 residues. Germline lookup yields CDR1 SQVTM and CDR2 ANQGSEA. CDR3 sequence (DNA): TGCAGCGTTGAAGAAGGACAGACTGAAGCTTTCTTT. It translates to CSVEEGQTEAFF.